These 9 T cell receptor beta chains were all obtained from the same sample, sequenced in a study of blood T cell repertoires in COVID-19 (dated by TCRdb to 2020 to 2021). Libraries came from the immunoSEQ multiplex PCR assay. TCRdb carries this immuneACCESS record with in-frame sequences only. Its versions omit some clonotypes, under half of them owing to an unresolved V gene in the studies checked, with the rest unexplained. The sample table lists roughly 230,000 clones, around four fifths of them with a count of one. The biggest ten clones account for 5.5% to 8% of the sample. The sequencing sample was made of peripheral blood. The receptors here all came from a woman aged 55-69 years with active or convalescent COVID-19.

The chain uses TRBV9 and TRBJ2-1, with D hard to call. Germline V gene lookup returns CDR1 SGDLS and CDR2 YYNGEE. The CDR3 runs 16 residues. Trimming pared 4 bases from V and 1 base from J, leaving 15 bases between. CDR3 sequence: CASSSWSAGSYNEQFF. CDR3 DNA: TGTGCCAGCAGCTCATGGAGTGCTGGTTCCTACAATGAGCAGTTCTTC.

This chain uses TRBV5-1 with TRBJ2-2; no firm D call. V lost 1 base and J 0 bases, leaving 10 bases between the germline ends. The germline V gene has CDR1 SGHRS and CDR2 YFSETQ. CDR3 length: 16 residues. The CDR3 sequence is CASSLKAAPNTGELFF. CDR3 DNA: TGCGCCAGCAGCTTGAAAGCTGCCCCGAACACCGGGGAGCTGTTTTTT. Supplemented by reference TRBV5-1 and TRBJ2-2, the full variable domain reads KAGVTQTPRYLIKTRGQQVTLSCSPISGHRSVSWYQQTPGQGLQFLFEYFSETQRNKGNFPGRFSGRQFSNSRSEMNVSTLELGDSALYLCASSLKAAPNTGELFFGEGSRLTVL.

This chain joins TRBV19 and TRBJ2-7, with 8 bases lining up with TRBD2. Germline loops: CDR1 LNHDA, CDR2 SQIVND (reference sequence). The CDR3 totals 16 residues. V lost 6 bases and J lost 0; bases outside the gene matches: 10. CDR3 amino acids: CASSRTLAVSSYEQYF. The CDR3 DNA is TGTGCCAGTAGCAGGACACTAGCGGTTAGCTCCTACGAGCAGTACTTC.

The rearrangement joins TRBV25-1 to TRBJ2-5; D might be TRBD2 (5 bases). The germline V gene has CDR1 MGHDK and CDR2 SYGVNS. Trimming took off 2 bases at V and 1 base at J, with 5 bases between the two ends. This CDR3 spans 13 amino acids. CDR3 nucleotides: TGTGCCAGCAGTGAAAGCGGCCAAGAGACCCAGTACTTC. Translation gives CASSESGQETQYF.

This clone has just a few counts. CDR3 residues: CASSQGGDTIYF. Written as DNA, the CDR3 is TGTGCCAGCAGCCAAGGGGGGGACACCATATATTTT. This rearrangement joins TRBV4-2 to TRBJ1-3, with D possibly matching TRBD1 (5 bases). Germline V gene data show CDR1 as LGHNA and CDR2 as YNFKEQ. The CDR3 is 12 residues long. The V end lost 1 base, the J end lost 8 bases, and 6 bases lay between the germline ends.

The chain combines TRBV10-2 with TRBJ1-2; no clear D. Germline-derived CDR1 and CDR2 are WSHSY and SAAADI. The CDR3 contains 12 residues. Trimming removed 4 bases at V and 5 bases at J, with 8 bases between. The CDR3 loop reads CASSAGYYGYTF. CDR3 sequence (DNA): TGCGCCAGCAGTGCCGGGTATTATGGCTACACCTTC.

This clone was detected many times. One junction end disagrees with the germline gene, perhaps due to a read error. The chain links TRBV7-7 to TRBJ2-2, with 10 bases aligning to TRBD2. The CDR3 is made up of 16 amino acids. Germline CDR1 SSHAT, CDR2 FNYEAQ (reference sequence). CDR3 DNA: TGTGCTAGCAGCTCGGCTAGCGGGGGTGTCACCGGGGAGCTGTTTTTT. Its translation is CASSSASGGVTGELFF.

The gene calls are TRBV7-8 and TRBJ2-7; D is undetermined. The CDR3 length is 11 residues. Trimming stripped 4 bases from V and 4 bases from J, with 5 bases between. Germline CDR1 and CDR2: SGHVS and FQNEAQ. The CDR3 region is CASSSTYEQYF. CDR3 DNA sequence: TGTGCCAGCAGCTCGACTTACGAGCAGTACTTC.

The chain recombines TRBV18 with TRBJ1-1; maybe TRBD1 (6 bases). The germline gives CDR1 KGHSH, CDR2 LQKENI. The CDR3 has 14 amino acids. V gave up 4 bases and J gave up 10 bases, with 19 bases separating them. This chain's CDR3 is CASSLTMGGRPAFF. The CDR3 bases are TGTGCCAGCTCACTAACCATGGGGGGGCGTCCAGCTTTCTTT.